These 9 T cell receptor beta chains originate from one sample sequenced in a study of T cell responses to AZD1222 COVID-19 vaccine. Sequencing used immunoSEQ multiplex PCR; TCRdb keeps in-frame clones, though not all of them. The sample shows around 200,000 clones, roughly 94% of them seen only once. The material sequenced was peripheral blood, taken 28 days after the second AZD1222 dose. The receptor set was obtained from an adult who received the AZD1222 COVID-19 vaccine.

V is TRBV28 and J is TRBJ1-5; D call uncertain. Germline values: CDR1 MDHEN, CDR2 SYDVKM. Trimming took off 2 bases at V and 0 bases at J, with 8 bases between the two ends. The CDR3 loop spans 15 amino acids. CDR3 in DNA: TGTGCCAGCAGTTTAAGAGATTATAGCAATCAGCCCCAGCATTTT. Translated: CASSLRDYSNQPQHF.

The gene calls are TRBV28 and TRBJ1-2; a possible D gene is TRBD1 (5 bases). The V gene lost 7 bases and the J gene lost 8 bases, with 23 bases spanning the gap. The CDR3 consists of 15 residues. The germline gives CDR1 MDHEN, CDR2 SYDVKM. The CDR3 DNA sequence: TGTGCCAGCACCCCAGGAGCCGCGGGGCAGGAGGGCTACACCTTC. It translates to CASTPGAAGQEGYTF.

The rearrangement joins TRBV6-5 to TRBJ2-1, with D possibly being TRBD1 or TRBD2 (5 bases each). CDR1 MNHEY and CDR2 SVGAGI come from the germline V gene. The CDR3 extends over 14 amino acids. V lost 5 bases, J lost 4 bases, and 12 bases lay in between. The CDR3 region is CASSKGWGYNEQFF. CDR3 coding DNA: TGTGCCAGCAGTAAGGGCTGGGGGTACAATGAGCAGTTCTTC.

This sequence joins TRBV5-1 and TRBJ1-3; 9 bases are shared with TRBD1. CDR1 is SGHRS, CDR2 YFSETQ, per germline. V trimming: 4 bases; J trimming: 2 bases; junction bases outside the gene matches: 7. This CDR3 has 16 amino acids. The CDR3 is CASSRGQGTTGNTIYF. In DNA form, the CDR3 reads TGCGCCAGCAGCAGAGGACAGGGGACAACTGGAAACACCATATATTTT.

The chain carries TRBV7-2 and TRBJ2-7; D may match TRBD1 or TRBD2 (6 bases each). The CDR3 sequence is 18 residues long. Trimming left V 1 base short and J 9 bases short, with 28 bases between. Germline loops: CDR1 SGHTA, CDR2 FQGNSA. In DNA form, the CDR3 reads TGTGCCAGCAGCTTAGTTGAGGGGGAACTAGCCTACTTCATCGGGCAGTACTTC. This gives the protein CASSLVEGELAYFIGQYF.

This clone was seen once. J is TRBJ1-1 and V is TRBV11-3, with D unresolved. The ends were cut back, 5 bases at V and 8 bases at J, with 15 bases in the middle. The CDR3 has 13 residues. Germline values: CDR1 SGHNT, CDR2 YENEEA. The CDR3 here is CASSPRVVNEAFF. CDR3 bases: TGTGCCAGCAGCCCCCGTGTGGTGAACGAAGCTTTCTTT.

CDR3 sequence: CASSQNAGQGSTEAFF. CDR3 DNA sequence: TGTGCCAGCAGCCAGAACGCGGGACAGGGAAGCACTGAAGCTTTCTTT. The V gene is TRBV3-1 (or the pseudogene TRBV3-2), the J gene TRBJ1-1, with TRBD1 identical over 9 bases. Germline V gene lookup returns CDR1 LGHDT and CDR2 YNNKEL (reference sequence). Trimming cost V 3 bases and J 4 bases; bases outside gene matches: 9. This CDR3 has 16 amino acids.

As DNA, the CDR3 is TGTGCCATCACTCACCCTAACCGCGATGGCTACACCTTC. It is translated as CAITHPNRDGYTF. The V gene is TRBV10-3, the J gene TRBJ1-2; D uncertain. The CDR3 length is 13 residues. The germline CDR1 and CDR2 sequences are ENHRY and SYGVKD. Trimming left V 7 bases short and J 6 bases short, with 15 bases between.

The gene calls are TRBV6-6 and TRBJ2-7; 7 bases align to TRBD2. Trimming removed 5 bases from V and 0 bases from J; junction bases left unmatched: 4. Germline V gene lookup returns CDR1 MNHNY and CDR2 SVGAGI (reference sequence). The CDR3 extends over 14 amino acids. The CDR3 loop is CASSGGGNSYEQYF. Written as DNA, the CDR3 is TGTGCCAGCAGTGGCGGGGGTAACTCCTACGAGCAGTACTTC.